This T cell receptor (beta chain) was identified in a study of CD4 T cells in relation to SARS-CoV-2 and coronaviruses. Study information: PBMCs were cultured with antigen for roughly 9 days before TCR beta sequencing. Study outcomes and limitations: This crossreactivity analysis covered spike protein alone, no other viral proteins.

Germline CDR1 LNHDA, CDR2 SQIVND (reference sequence). The CDR3 is made up of 21 amino acids. V was clipped by 10 bases and J by 0 bases, with 34 bases between them. Here immunoSEQ multiplex PCR was the method, and the copy in TCRdb shows in-frame clones only, minus some. Altogether about 37,000 clones are present, about four fifths being singletons, with the ten largest covering around 4.8%. On this clone itself: Its specificity is unknown.

What was sequenced was naive CD4+ T cells from PBMCs, cultured in vitro. Regarding subset: naive CD4+ T cells isolated by negative enrichment. The rearrangement links TRBV19 to TRBJ1-5; D might be TRBD1 (6 bases). This TCR came from an adult with COVID-19. CDR3: CATAPKLGVRRGDCSNQPQHF. The DNA of the CDR3 is TGTGCCACCGCCCCCAAACTCGGAGTACGTAGGGGGGATTGTAGCAATCAGCCCCAGCATTTT.